These T cell receptor beta chains were read from a single sample in a study of blood T cell repertoires in COVID-19. Libraries were prepared by immunoSEQ multiplex PCR; TCRdb keeps only in-frame clonotypes and omits some of them. The data show about 440,000 clones, about 89% seen once. Sequencing was done on a sample of peripheral blood. These receptors were taken from a woman in her twenties or thirties with acute or convalescent COVID-19. Each CDR3 is given with its conserved first and last residue. A D gene is named only where the DNA matches it firmly. Size is stated for part of the rows, as once, few or many counts, or as a class when the clone is expanded.

clone_size j_call d_call v_call cdr3_aa cdr3_nt
- TRBJ2-7 - TRBV6-5 CASTQGNSYEQYF TGTGCCAGCACACAGGGAAACTCCTACGAGCAGTACTTC
- TRBJ2-5 TRBD1 TRBV2 CASRPHRGRETQYF TGTGCCAGCCGACCACACAGGGGCCGAGAGACCCAGTACTTC
once TRBJ2-7 TRBD2 TRBV15 CTTTRGGPTLEQYF TGTACCACCACTCGGGGGGGCCCTACTCTCGAGCAGTACTTC
- TRBJ2-7 TRBD1 TRBV27 CASSFGQGYEQYF TGTGCCAGCAGTTTTGGACAGGGATACGAGCAGTACTTC
- TRBJ2-7 - TRBV6-4 CASSDSAGREQYF TGTGCCAGCAGTGACTCTGCAGGCCGCGAGCAGTACTTC
- TRBJ1-5 - TRBV28 CASKEGDQPQHF TGTGCCAGCAAGGAGGGCGATCAGCCCCAGCATTTT
- TRBJ2-7 TRBD2 TRBV18 CASSPRQTSHYEQYF TGTGCCAGCTCACCACGTCAGACTAGCCACTACGAGCAGTACTTC
- TRBJ2-7 - TRBV11-1 CASSPPGTRSYEQYF TGTGCCAGCAGCCCCCCCGGGACACGCTCCTACGAGCAGTACTTC
- TRBJ2-7 TRBD1 TRBV7-9 CASSDGQGETYEQYF TGTGCCAGCAGCGACGGACAGGGGGAAACCTACGAGCAGTACTTC
- TRBJ1-4 - TRBV4-1 CASSQGGLGEKLFF TGCGCCAGCAGCCAAGGCGGGCTTGGGGAAAAACTGTTTTTT
- TRBJ1-6 - TRBV6-4 CASSDGQAYNSPLHF TGTGCCAGCAGTGACGGACAAGCCTATAATTCACCCCTCCACTTT
- TRBJ1-2 TRBD1 TRBV2 CASLKGQFYGYTF TGTGCCAGCCTTAAGGGACAGTTCTATGGCTACACCTTC
- TRBJ1-1 TRBD1 TRBV12-5 CASGHPETGGMNTEAFF TGTGCTAGTGGCCACCCGGAAACAGGGGGAATGAACACTGAAGCTTTCTTT
few TRBJ2-5 - TRBV21-1 CASSKEGTRRETQYF TGTGCCAGCAGCAAAGAGGGGACTAGAAGAGAGACCCAGTACTTC
- TRBJ2-7 - TRBV21-1 CASSTTLPKTGTGKGVDF TGTGCCAGCAGCACCACTTTACCCAAAACCGGGACAGGGAAAGGTGTCGACTTC
- TRBJ2-3 TRBD2 TRBV19 CASRIAGQSTDTQYF TGTGCCAGTAGAATAGCGGGACAAAGCACAGATACGCAGTATTTT
few TRBJ2-5 TRBD2 TRBV4-2 CASSPYSGGKETQYF TGTGCCAGCAGCCCCTATAGCGGGGGGAAAGAGACCCAGTACTTC
- TRBJ1-3 - TRBV30 CAWSVRPPTGNSGNTIYF TGTGCCTGGAGTGTACGCCCCCCCACAGGCAACTCTGGAAACACCATATATTTT
- TRBJ1-6 - TRBV10-3 CAIGTAVNSPLHF TGTGCCATCGGTACAGCAGTAAATTCACCCCTCCACTTT
- TRBJ1-2 TRBD1 TRBV6-5 CASSPRQGYYGYTF TGTGCCAGCAGTCCCAGACAGGGGTACTATGGCTACACCTTC
- TRBJ2-1 TRBD2 TRBV5-4 CASSLRGDEQFF TGTGCCAGCAGCTTGCGGGGGGATGAGCAGTTCTTC
- TRBJ1-1 - TRBV2 CASSEETAANTEAFF TGTGCCAGCAGTGAAGAGACTGCGGCCAACACTGAAGCTTTCTTT
- TRBJ2-1 TRBD1 TRBV2 CASRRDREGWNEQFF TGTGCCAGCAGGCGGGACAGGGAAGGTTGGAATGAGCAGTTCTTC
- TRBJ1-1 - TRBV28 CASTSPGVTEAFF TGTGCCAGCACCTCCCCGGGGGTTACTGAAGCTTTCTTT
- TRBJ2-7 - TRBV2 CASSDLPGDYEQYF TGTGCCAGCAGTGATTTGCCAGGGGACTACGAGCAGTACTTC
- TRBJ1-4 - TRBV1 CTSSKGTAQNEKLFF TGCACCAGCAGCAAAGGGACAGCGCAGAATGAAAAACTGTTTTTT
- TRBJ1-1 - TRBV5-6 CASSPGHRSYEAFF TGTGCCAGCAGCCCGGGACACCGGAGCTATGAAGCTTTCTTT
- TRBJ1-1 TRBD1 TRBV19 CASSNRDRGSPNTEAFF TGTGCCAGTAGTAACCGGGACAGGGGGTCACCGAACACTGAAGCTTTCTTT
- TRBJ2-1 TRBD2 TRBV13 CASRPRGGLYNEQFF TGTGCCAGCAGACCCCGGGGGGGCCTTTACAATGAGCAGTTCTTC
- TRBJ1-5 TRBD1 TRBV6-4 CASSANRGGQPQHF TGTGCCAGCAGTGCGAACAGGGGTGGCCAGCCCCAGCATTTT
- TRBJ2-1 - TRBV11-2 CASNRRGTVDEQFF TGTGCCAGCAACAGGAGGGGTACGGTAGATGAGCAGTTCTTC
- TRBJ2-3 TRBD2 TRBV5-1 CASSLANAGGSADTQYF TGCGCCAGCAGCTTGGCCAATGCGGGAGGGAGCGCAGATACGCAGTATTTT
- TRBJ2-7 - TRBV5-1 CASSLRGFPYEQYF TGCGCCAGCAGCTTGCGGGGGTTTCCCTACGAGCAGTACTTC
- TRBJ1-1 - TRBV30 CAWREIPRRDTEAFF TGTGCCTGGAGAGAGATCCCCCGGAGGGACACTGAAGCTTTCTTT
- TRBJ2-1 - TRBV19 CASSINYNEQFF TGTGCCAGTAGTATCAACTACAATGAGCAGTTCTTC
- TRBJ2-1 TRBD2 TRBV5-4 CASSLASGGSYNEQFF TGTGCCAGCAGCTTGGCTAGCGGGGGGTCCTACAATGAGCAGTTCTTC
- TRBJ2-7 TRBD1 TRBV5-1 CASSRDSGDRAYEQYF TGCGCCAGCAGCCGGGATAGTGGGGACAGGGCCTACGAGCAGTACTTC
- TRBJ1-2 - TRBV6-4 CASREFDRKPYGYTF TGTGCCAGCAGGGAATTCGACAGGAAGCCTTATGGCTACACCTTC
- TRBJ2-5 - TRBV7-2 CASSSTGGAGGSRETQYF TGTGCCAGCAGCTCGACAGGGGGTGCGGGGGGATCAAGAGAGACCCAGTACTTC
- TRBJ2-5 - TRBV7-2 CASSPRPPGYQETQYF TGTGCCAGCAGCCCCAGACCCCCCGGGTACCAAGAGACCCAGTACTTC
- TRBJ2-5 TRBD1 TRBV6-6 CASSDRVSQYF TGTGCCAGCAGTGACAGGGTTTCCCAGTACTTC